There are a few counts of the clone carrying this T cell receptor beta chain. Its antigen is as yet unknown. The entry originates in a study of blood T cells in healthy people across ages. Study observations and caveats: The study found TCR beta diversity correlated strongly with naive T cell percentage.

Trimming pared 2 bases from V and 1 base from J, leaving 9 bases between. The CDR3 runs to 14 residues. Looked up from germline, CDR1 is MNHNY and CDR2 is SVGAGI (reference sequence). Drawn from each donor were approximately 9.2 milliliters of peripheral blood. Each sample yielded at least 7 million isolated PBMCs. A second roughly 6 to 12 cycle PCR used barcoded and J-beta primers. TCRdb re-derived calls from the 5' RACE reads in MiXCR, one entry per CDR3 protein. Of just over 1 million distinct CDR3 sequences in the sample, 35% to 55% are singletons; the top ten hold 18%. The clonotype originates from a woman aged 55-69 years in good health. The source material was blood. This chain links TRBV6-6 with TRBJ2-7; no reliable D call. In DNA, the CDR3 is TGTGCCAGCAGTTACGTCACTGATTCCTACGAGCAGTACTTC. Translated: CASSYVTDSYEQYF.